This T cell receptor (beta chain) is drawn from a study of regulatory T cells in long-lasting Graves disease. This CDR3 spans 14 amino acids. Looked up from germline, CDR1 is SQVTM and CDR2 is ANQGSEA. The V end was cut by 0 bases, the J end by 2 bases, with 8 bases between. There are many counts of this clonotype. Its antigen is undetermined. General study results and limits: Persistent Graves' patients showed less TCR diversity than newly diagnosed ones.

Assembly of TCR beta libraries relied on iRepertoire HTBI primers together with Arm-PCR of CDR3 regions. How the authors handled the data: Identification across samples found 62 TRBV and fewer than 15 TRBJ segments. MiXCR, run by TCRdb on the multiplex PCR reads, gives a single entry per CDR3 protein. These V and J calls are TCRdb output, not the study's own analysis. The sample contains a few hundred thousand distinct CDR3 sequences, 16% of which appear only once. The time point here: newly diagnosed GD, antithyroid drugs for less than 3 months. PBMC-extracted RNA yielded the TCR library. These data were also reused for a study on T cells in Graves' hyperthyroidism and ophthalmopathy.

The sequence was obtained from a woman aged 18-29 years with Graves disease. This specimen consisted of peripheral blood mononuclear cells (PBMCs), obtained at new diagnosis, from a patient treated with antithyroid drugs. The chain joins TRBV29-1 to TRBJ1-3; D ambiguous. CDR3 sequence (DNA): TGCAGCGTTGAAGACAGGTCCGCTGGAAACACCATATATTTT. This sequence encodes CSVEDRSAGNTIYF.